This TCR beta chain was captured in a study of shared T cell receptors in the human thymus. CDR3 size: 15 residues. Germline V gene sequence: CDR1 SGHRS, CDR2 YFSETQ. V dropped 3 bases and J dropped 5; count of bases not matched to a gene: 10. Measured with immunoSEQ multiplex PCR; TCRdb has only the in-frame clones, and not every one. The table lists approximately 400,000 clones, more than 85% of them singletons, with about 0.02% in the top ten. This sequence was found in a human donor. Sample: thymocytes. This chain links TRBV5-1 with TRBJ2-5; 7 bases agree with TRBD1. CDR3 bases: TGCGCCAGCAGCTCCCAACAGGGGAGTAGCGAGACCCAGTACTTC. Amino acid sequence: CASSSQQGSSETQYF.